This T cell receptor beta chain was sequenced during a study of blood T cell repertoires in COVID-19. Background on the study: The United States, Italy and Spain provided the acute and convalescent COVID-19 samples.

The CDR3 extends over 13 amino acids. Germline V lookup: CDR1 MRHNA, CDR2 SNTAGT. The V and J ends lost 5 bases and 8 bases respectively, with 15 bases between them. Assay used: immunoSEQ multiplex PCR; TCRdb lists only in-frame clones, some missing. Of roughly 50,000 clones listed, just under 80% were seen once; the top ten hold under 15%. The sequence came from a human donor with active or convalescent COVID-19. The donor label of this sample is uncertain. J is TRBJ1-2 and V is TRBV6-4, with TRBD1 as a possible D gene (6 bases). The sequenced sample consisted of peripheral blood. The CDR3 spells CASSNWGLGGYTF. The CDR3 DNA is TGTGCCAGCAGTAACTGGGGGCTTGGCGGCTACACCTTC.